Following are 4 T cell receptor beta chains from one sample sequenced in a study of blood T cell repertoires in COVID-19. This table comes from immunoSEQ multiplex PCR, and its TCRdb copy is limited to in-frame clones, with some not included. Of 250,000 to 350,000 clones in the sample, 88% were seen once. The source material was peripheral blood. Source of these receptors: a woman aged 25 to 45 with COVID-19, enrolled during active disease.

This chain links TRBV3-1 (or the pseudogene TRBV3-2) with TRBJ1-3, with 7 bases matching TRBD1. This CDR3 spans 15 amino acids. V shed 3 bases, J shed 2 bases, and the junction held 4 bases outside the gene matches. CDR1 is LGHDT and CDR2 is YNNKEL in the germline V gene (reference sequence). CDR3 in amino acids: CASSQPGTAGNTIYF. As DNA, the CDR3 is TGTGCCAGCAGCCAGCCCGGGACAGCTGGAAACACCATATATTTT.

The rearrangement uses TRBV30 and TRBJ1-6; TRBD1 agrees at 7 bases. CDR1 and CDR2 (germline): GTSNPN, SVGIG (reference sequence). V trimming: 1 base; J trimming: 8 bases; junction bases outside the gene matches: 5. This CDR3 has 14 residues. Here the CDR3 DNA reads TGTGCCTGGAGTGAAGGACAGGTTGATTCACCCCTCCACTTT. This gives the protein CAWSEGQVDSPLHF.

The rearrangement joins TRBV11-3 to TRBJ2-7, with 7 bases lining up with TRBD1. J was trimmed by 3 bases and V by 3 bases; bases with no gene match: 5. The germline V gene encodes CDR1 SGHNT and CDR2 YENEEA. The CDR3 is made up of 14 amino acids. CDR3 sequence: CASSFAGTDYEQYF. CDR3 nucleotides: TGTGCCAGCAGCTTTGCCGGGACAGACTACGAGCAGTACTTC.

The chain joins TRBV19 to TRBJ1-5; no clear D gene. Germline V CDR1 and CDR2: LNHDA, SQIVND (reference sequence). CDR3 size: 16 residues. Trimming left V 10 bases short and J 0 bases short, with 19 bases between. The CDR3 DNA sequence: TGTGCCACCCAAAACCGGGATCCCGCTAGCAATCAGCCCCAGCATTTT. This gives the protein CATQNRDPASNQPQHF.